A selection of T cell receptor beta chains follows, all from one sample in a study of T cell responses to AZD1222 COVID-19 vaccine. Generated by immunoSEQ multiplex PCR, the TCRdb table keeps only in-frame clones and is missing some. The repertoire holds about 120,000 clones, 86% seen once, with around 20% in the top ten. The source material was peripheral blood, sampled on day 0 of AZD1222 vaccination. The receptor source for this set is an adult in good health. CDR3s include the opening cysteine and the closing phenylalanine or tryptophan. A D gene is named only where the DNA matches it firmly. For some rows the clone size is stated as once, few or many, or as a class when expanded; others skip it.

.	.	TRBV12-3/TRBV12-4	TRBJ1-2	TGTGCCAGCAGTTTAGGACGGTATGGCTACACCTTC	CASSLGRYGYTF
.	.	TRBV28	TRBJ2-2	TGTGCCAGCGGCAGGGCGGACACCGGGGAGCTGTTTTTT	CASGRADTGELFF
.	.	TRBV18	TRBJ1-5	TGTGCCAGCTCACCACCTCCAGGGGCGAATAGCAATCAGCCCCAGCATTTT	CASSPPPGANSNQPQHF
TRBD2	.	TRBV28	TRBJ2-5	TGTGCCAGCAGTTTAACTAGCGGGGGACTAAAGGAGGAGACCCAGTACTTC	CASSLTSGGLKEETQYF
.	few	TRBV4-3	TRBJ1-2	TGCGCCAGCAGCCAGATAATACAGATAGGGGCTAACTATGGCTACACCTTC	CASSQIIQIGANYGYTF
.	.	TRBV28	TRBJ1-2	TGTGCCAGCAGTTTAGCACAGTTCAGCTATGGCTACACCTTC	CASSLAQFSYGYTF
TRBD2	few	TRBV6-5	TRBJ2-1	TGTGCCAGCAGTCCACCGACTAGCGGGGGCATTGAGCAGTTCTTC	CASSPPTSGGIEQFF
TRBD1	few	TRBV7-9	TRBJ2-7	TGTGCCAGCAGCTCGTGGACAGGGGGGACCTACGAGCAGTACTTC	CASSSWTGGTYEQYF
.	.	TRBV19	TRBJ2-7	TGTGCCAGTAGTACCCCGGGACAAAACTACGAGCAGTACTTC	CASSTPGQNYEQYF
.	.	TRBV7-2	TRBJ2-2	TGTGCCAGCAGCTTAGGCCCTGTCACCGGGGAGCTGTTTTTT	CASSLGPVTGELFF
TRBD2	.	TRBV6-6	TRBJ2-7	TGTGCCACCCTTTACGGGGGGAACGAGCAGTACTTC	CATLYGGNEQYF
TRBD1	.	TRBV6-6	TRBJ1-1	TGTGCCAGCAGTCCCTGGGCGGCGGGACAGGGAAACACTGAAGCTTTCTTT	CASSPWAAGQGNTEAFF
.	few	TRBV7-3	TRBJ2-1	TGTGCCAGCAGCCCCCACCTTACGACAGTTTCGAGGAATGAGCAGTTCTTC	CASSPHLTTVSRNEQFF
.	.	TRBV3-1/TRBV3-2	TRBJ1-5	TGTGCCAGCAGCCAGGTCTTTCGACAGGGCAATCAGCCCCAGCATTTT	CASSQVFRQGNQPQHF
.	.	TRBV6-2/TRBV6-3	TRBJ2-1	TGTGCCAGCAGTTATTGGGGGGTCAATGAGCAGTTCTTC	CASSYWGVNEQFF
.	.	TRBV7-9	TRBJ1-1	TGTGCCAGCAGCCAAAACAAGAACACTGAAGCTTTCTTT	CASSQNKNTEAFF
TRBD1	.	TRBV7-2	TRBJ2-7	TGTGCCAGCAGCATCGGGACAGGGCTGGGCGAGCAGTACTTC	CASSIGTGLGEQYF
.	.	TRBV18	TRBJ1-1	TGTGCCAGCTCACCAAGGAACACTGAAGCTTTCTTT	CASSPRNTEAFF
TRBD1	.	TRBV11-2	TRBJ1-2	TGTGCCAGCAGCTTAGGAACAGGGGCATTAGCTAACTATGGCTACACCTTC	CASSLGTGALANYGYTF
.	.	TRBV3-1/TRBV3-2	TRBJ1-1	TGTGCCAGCAGCCAAGCAAAAGTGAACACTGAAGCTTTCTTT	CASSQAKVNTEAFF
.	.	TRBV6-5	TRBJ1-6	TGTGCCAGCAGAGGCACAGGGATTAATTCACCCCTCCACTTT	CASRGTGINSPLHF
.	.	TRBV2	TRBJ2-1	TGTGCCAGCAACCTCCGGGACTCCCTCATCAATGAGCAGTTCTTC	CASNLRDSLINEQFF
TRBD2	.	TRBV7-2	TRBJ2-3	TGTGCCAGCAGCTTACCGGGACTAGGTACAGATACGCAGTATTTT	CASSLPGLGTDTQYF
TRBD2	.	TRBV5-1	TRBJ2-3	TGCGCCAGCAGCTTGGCGCCTAGCGGGGGTACAGATACGCAGTATTTT	CASSLAPSGGTDTQYF
.	.	TRBV11-1	TRBJ2-1	TGTGCCAGCAGCCAGTACAATGAGCAGTTCTTC	CASSQYNEQFF
.	.	TRBV15	TRBJ1-1	TGTGCCACCAGCAGATTCAGGGAGGGTGCTGAAGCTTTCTTT	CATSRFREGAEAFF
.	.	TRBV27	TRBJ2-5	TGTGCCAGCAGCCGACCGTCAGACACGCCGGAGACCCAGTACTTC	CASSRPSDTPETQYF
.	.	TRBV27	TRBJ2-2	TGTGCCAGCAGTTTAAGGTCCGGGGAGCTGTTTTTT	CASSLRSGELFF
.	.	TRBV27	TRBJ1-6	TGTGCCAGCAGTTTATCGGGGGGGACTTCCTATAATTCACCCCTCCACTTT	CASSLSGGTSYNSPLHF